The 24 T cell receptor beta chains presented below share a single source sample, sequenced in a study of T-cell memory formation after mild COVID-19. TCRdb analysed the 5' RACE reads with MiXCR anew, one entry per CDR3 protein. The sample gives fewer than 650,000 distinct CDR3 sequences, roughly 17% of which show up once; about 7.5% is in the top ten. Sequencing input: PBMCs or a T cell subset sorted from them (not recorded which). These receptors were collected from an adult woman who had mild COVID-19 (a few samples of this study predate the infection). Cell type and time point are not known.

V and J are TRBV20-1 and TRBJ2-5; D possibly corresponds to TRBD1 (6 bases). This CDR3 region has 13 residues. Per the germline V gene, CDR1 is DFQATT and CDR2 is SNEGSKA (reference sequence). The V and J ends lost 5 bases and 2 bases respectively, with 12 bases between them. The CDR3 DNA reads TGCAGTGCTGGCGCAGGGGTGCAAGAGACCCAGTACTTC. This translates into CSAGAGVQETQYF.

This chain links TRBV6-4 with TRBJ2-3; the match to TRBD2 covers 7 bases. V shed 7 bases, J shed 1 base, and the junction held 8 bases outside the gene matches. Per the germline V gene, CDR1 is MRHNA and CDR2 is SNTAGT. The CDR3 covers 15 residues. CDR3 coding DNA: TGTGCCAGCAAAGCTAGCGGAGCGCGCACAGATACGCAGTATTTT. Encoded protein: CASKASGARTDTQYF.

V gene TRBV4-1 combines with J gene TRBJ2-5; perhaps TRBD2 as D (5 bases). V lost 5 bases, J lost 1 base, and 11 bases lay in between. Germline V gene data show CDR1 as MGHRA and CDR2 as YSYEKL. The CDR3 extends over 14 amino acids. The CDR3 loop is CASSSTGSQETQYF. The DNA for the CDR3 is TGCGCCAGCAGCTCAACGGGATCCCAAGAGACCCAGTACTTC.

The chain carries TRBV12-3 or TRBV12-4 and TRBJ1-5, with TRBD1 identical over 7 bases. This CDR3 is built from 15 residues. J lost 2 bases, V lost 5 bases, and 6 bases had no gene match. The CDR3 DNA is TGTGCCAGCAGTACAGGGGTTATGGGCAATCAGCCCCAGCATTTT. This sequence encodes CASSTGVMGNQPQHF.

This clonotype was seen a few times. The CDR3, as DNA: TGTGCCAGCAGCTTCTTATGGGCCCTACAGGGGGCAGTTGACTATGGCTACACCTTC. As protein: CASSFLWALQGAVDYGYTF. The rearrangement links TRBV7-4 to TRBJ1-2, with 9 bases lining up with TRBD1. The ends lost 3 bases at V and 3 bases at J; junction bases unmatched: 17. The CDR3 consists of 19 residues. The germline CDR1 and CDR2 sequences are SGHVT and SQSDAQ.

This chain connects TRBV18 to TRBJ2-7; D might be TRBD1 (6 bases). V was trimmed by 10 bases and J by 2 bases, leaving 15 bases between them. Germline values: CDR1 KGHSH, CDR2 LQKENI. The CDR3 is 13 residues long. The CDR3 reads CATMDSLTYEQYF. CDR3 DNA sequence: TGTGCCACCATGGACAGTCTGACCTACGAGCAGTACTTC.

This rearrangement joins TRBV6-5 to TRBJ2-7; tentative D call: TRBD1 (6 bases). Germline CDR1 and CDR2: MNHEY and SVGAGI. V was pared by 6 bases and J by 2 bases, with 11 bases between. The CDR3 covers 13 residues. The CDR3 loop reads CASSPGATYEQYF. The CDR3 nucleotides read TGTGCCAGCAGCCCAGGGGCAACCTACGAGCAGTACTTC.

The V and J genes are TRBV4-1 and TRBJ1-1; 8 bases are shared with TRBD1. The CDR3 extends over 18 amino acids. The junction had 15 bases not matched to a gene; V was cut back by 1 base and J by 5 bases. CDR1 and CDR2 (germline): MGHRA, YSYEKL. Here the CDR3 DNA reads TGCGCCAGCAGCCAAGGCCCCGACAGGGGTTTAGAAGAAACTGAAGCTTTCTTT. Translating it yields CASSQGPDRGLEETEAFF.

This chain connects TRBV12-3 or TRBV12-4 to TRBJ1-5; D not resolved. V was pared by 0 bases and J by 5 bases, with 11 bases between. The CDR3 has 15 amino acids. The CDR3 region has the DNA TGTGCCAGCAGTTTAGCGGCGGGGAGGGATCAGCCCCAGCATTTT. Amino acid sequence: CASSLAAGRDQPQHF.

The CDR3 spells CASSSGQGLDYGYTF. In DNA form, the CDR3 reads TGTGCCAGCAGCTCGGGACAGGGTTTAGACTATGGCTACACCTTC. This sequence joins TRBV7-2 and TRBJ1-2; 9 bases map to TRBD1. The germline CDR1 and CDR2 sequences are SGHTA and FQGNSA. Trimming cost V 4 bases and J 3 bases; bases outside gene matches: 6. The CDR3 contains 15 residues.

The chain has TRBV7-2 and TRBJ2-4; TRBD1 matches 7 bases. The CDR3 runs to 12 residues. After removal of 4 bases from V and 9 bases from J, the junction contained 3 bases not matched to a gene. Germline CDR1 reads SGHTA; CDR2 reads FQGNSA. In nucleotides, the CDR3 is TGTGCCAGCAGCTCGACAGGGTTCATTCAGTACTTC. Amino acid sequence: CASSSTGFIQYF.

This clonotype has a count of ten or more. The chain has TRBV12-3 or TRBV12-4 and TRBJ2-2, with TRBD2 as a possible D gene (6 bases). The CDR3 spans 15 residues. V was shortened by 5 bases and J by 5 bases, with 15 bases between the two germline ends. The CDR3 here is CASSTPSEGTGELFF. CDR3 sequence (DNA): TGTGCCAGCAGTACGCCCTCGGAGGGGACCGGGGAGCTGTTTTTT.

The chain joins TRBV13 to TRBJ2-3, with 14 bases lining up with TRBD2. This CDR3 contains 16 residues. Trimming took 4 bases from V and 2 from J; bases not matched to a gene: 2. The germline V gene has CDR1 PRHDT and CDR2 FYEKMQ (reference sequence). The CDR3 DNA is TGTGCCAGCAGCTCGGGACTAGCGGGAGACACAGATACGCAGTATTTT. Residues: CASSSGLAGDTDTQYF.

The CDR3: CASSYNRDRGMNTEAFF. The CDR3 region has the DNA TGCGCCAGCAGCTATAACCGGGACAGGGGTATGAACACTGAAGCTTTCTTT. The chain links TRBV5-1 to TRBJ1-1; 10 bases align to TRBD1. The ends lost 3 bases at V and 0 bases at J; junction bases unmatched: 8. CDR3 length: 17 residues. Germline V CDR1 and CDR2: SGHRS, YFSETQ.

This clonotype was seen many times. The rearrangement uses TRBV5-1 and TRBJ1-2, with 11 bases fitting TRBD1. V gave up 6 bases and J gave up 2 bases; unmatched junction bases: 3. CDR3 length equals 14 residues. From germline, CDR1 is SGHRS and CDR2 YFSETQ. CDR3 sequence (DNA): TGCGCCAGCACCTGGACAGGGGGCAACTATGGCTACACCTTC. Its translation is CASTWTGGNYGYTF.

The chain uses TRBV2 and TRBJ1-2, with D unresolved. CDR3 length equals 14 residues. Trimming pared 7 bases from V and 5 bases from J, leaving 17 bases between. Germline loops: CDR1 SNHLY, CDR2 FYNNEI. Here the CDR3 reads CASKPHDKSYGYTF. CDR3 in DNA: TGTGCCAGCAAACCTCATGACAAGAGTTATGGCTACACCTTC.

The J gene is TRBJ2-7, the V gene TRBV6-5, with D possibly being TRBD1 (7 bases). Looked up from germline, CDR1 is MNHEY and CDR2 is SVGAGI. This CDR3 region has 15 residues. V shed 2 bases and J shed 2 bases, with 13 bases lying between them. This CDR3 reads CASSYGRTGTYEQYF. The CDR3, as DNA: TGTGCCAGCAGTTACGGGAGGACAGGTACCTACGAGCAGTACTTC.

This clonotype was seen a few times. This chain connects TRBV9 to TRBJ2-7; D gene uncertain. Germline V gives CDR1 SGDLS, CDR2 YYNGEE. Between the trimmed V and J ends, which lost 0 bases and 8 bases, there was a span of 15 bases. The CDR3 is 14 residues long. The CDR3 DNA reads as TGTGCCAGCAGCGTAGATGTCCGACCCGCCCAGCAGTACTTC. It specifies CASSVDVRPAQQYF.

The chain is built from TRBV5-1 and TRBJ1-2, with D unclear. This CDR3 has 14 amino acids. Germline-derived CDR1 and CDR2 are SGHRS and YFSETQ. Between the trimmed V and J ends, which lost 1 base and 1 base, there was a span of 8 bases. Written as DNA, the CDR3 is TGCGCCAGCAGCTTGATAGGGAGTAACTATGGCTACACCTTC. Translation: CASSLIGSNYGYTF. Together with reference TRBV5-1 and TRBJ1-2, the CDR3 gives the full variable domain: KAGVTQTPRYLIKTRGQQVTLSCSPISGHRSVSWYQQTPGQGLQFLFEYFSETQRNKGNFPGRFSGRQFSNSRSEMNVSTLELGDSALYLCASSLIGSNYGYTFGSGTRLTVV.

This rearrangement joins TRBV11-2 to TRBJ2-7; 11 bases align to TRBD2. V lost 4 bases and J lost 2; bases outside the gene matches: 13. This CDR3 has 18 residues. The germline CDR1 and CDR2 sequences are SGHAT and FQNNGV. The CDR3: CASSSLAGVLQGTYEQYF. The CDR3 region has the DNA TGTGCCAGCAGCTCACTAGCGGGGGTCCTTCAGGGGACCTACGAGCAGTACTTC.

V and J are TRBV4-1 and TRBJ2-7; D is perhaps TRBD2 (5 bases). CDR3 length: 16 residues. V was trimmed by 1 base and J by 2 bases, leaving 15 bases between them. Germline CDR1 and CDR2: MGHRA and YSYEKL. This CDR3 reads CASSQGPDLGAYEQYF. Written as DNA, the CDR3 is TGCGCCAGCAGCCAAGGTCCTGACCTCGGGGCCTACGAGCAGTACTTC.

This clonotype was picked up a small number of times. This chain joins TRBV29-1 and TRBJ1-1, with a possible D match to TRBD1 (6 bases). Germline V gives CDR1 SQVTM, CDR2 ANQGSEA. Trimming removed 6 bases from V and 4 bases from J, with 15 bases in between. The CDR3 is 13 residues long. The CDR3 sequence is CSVQTGPRTEAFF. CDR3 DNA: TGCAGCGTCCAGACAGGACCGCGCACTGAAGCTTTCTTT.

This sequence joins TRBV20-1 and TRBJ2-7, with 9 bases lining up with TRBD2. From germline, CDR1 is DFQATT and CDR2 SNEGSKA (reference sequence). The V segment lost 0 bases and the J segment 2 bases; nucleotides outside the gene matches: 11. CDR3 length: 17 amino acids. CDR3 sequence (DNA): TGCAGTGCTAGAGATGTGGTGGCTAGCGGGGCAACCTACGAGCAGTACTTC. Translating it yields CSARDVVASGATYEQYF.

This clonotype showed up just a few times. The chain combines TRBV20-1 with TRBJ2-5; the match to TRBD2 covers 7 bases. The CDR3 runs 15 residues. With 6 bases clipped from V and 7 bases from J, the junction kept 17 bases outside the gene matches. Germline lookup yields CDR1 DFQATT and CDR2 SNEGSKA (reference sequence). The CDR3 nucleotides read TGCAGTGCCCCATTACCTAGCGGCTACTCGGGGACCCAGTACTTC. Protein product: CSAPLPSGYSGTQYF.